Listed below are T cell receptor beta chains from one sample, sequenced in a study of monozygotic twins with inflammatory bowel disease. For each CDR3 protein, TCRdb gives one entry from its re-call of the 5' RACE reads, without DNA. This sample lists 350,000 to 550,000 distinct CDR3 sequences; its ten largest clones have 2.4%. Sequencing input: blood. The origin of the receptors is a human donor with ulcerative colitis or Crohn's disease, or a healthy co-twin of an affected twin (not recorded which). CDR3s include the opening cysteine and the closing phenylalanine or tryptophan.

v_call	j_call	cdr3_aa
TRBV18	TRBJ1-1	CASSPLGAFEGAFF
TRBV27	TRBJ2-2	CASSFSGTGVTGELFF
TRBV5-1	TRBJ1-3	CASSPGTESSGNTIYF
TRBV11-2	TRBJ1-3	CASSPLAGRGNSGNTIYF
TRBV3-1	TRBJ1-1	CASSHTGQINTEAFF
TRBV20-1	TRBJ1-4	CSAIGANEKLFF
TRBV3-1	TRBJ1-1	CASSQARTEAFF
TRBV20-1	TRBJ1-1	CSAGDTYGTEAFF
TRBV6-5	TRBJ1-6	CASSYPRDRNSPLHF
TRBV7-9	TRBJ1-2	CASSLAVAGNYGYTF